This TCR beta chain was sequenced during a study of shared clonotypes between healthy human individuals. Per the authors' pipeline: From ImmunoSEQ came sequences covering only the junction and carrying no quality scores, so filtering differed. Produced via immunoSEQ multiplex PCR; TCRdb's table is partial and in-frame only. V, J and clone size are those of that table, while D and trimming were read from the DNA. The sample carries approximately 1.9 million clones, roughly 95% recorded once. The CDR3 contains 16 residues. V lost 0 bases and J lost 5, with 16 bases in between. CDR1 and CDR2 (germline): SGHAT, FQNNGV. The naive CD8 subset, CD45RO-negative cells positively selected for CCR7, excluded terminally differentiated effector memory CD45RA+ cells.

The source material was naive CD8+ T cells from PBMCs. The V and J genes are TRBV11-2 and TRBJ1-2; D is possibly TRBD1 (5 bases). The clonotype was recovered from a man aged 18 to 30 in good health. Some clones in this sample may be carry-over from other donors' samples. CDR3 sequence: CASSLDGGSGGYGYTF. In DNA, the CDR3 is TGTGCCAGCAGCTTAGATGGAGGGTCCGGGGGGTATGGCTACACCTTC.